Listed below are T cell receptor beta chains from one sample, sequenced in a study of cytotoxic CD8 clonotypes in ibrutinib-treated CLL. Clones were sequenced by immunoSEQ multiplex PCR, and TCRdb holds only the in-frame ones, with some missing. This sample has 150,000 to 200,000 clones, with about 88% found just once. This sample comprised PBMCs, obtained at disease progression, from a patient treated with ibrutinib. Receptors were obtained from a human donor with chronic lymphocytic leukemia. The CDR3 runs from the conserved cysteine through the conserved F or W. D genes are given only for firm matches. Clone size appears in some rows only: once, few, many, or a class for an expanded clone.

j_call: TRBJ2-7; clone_size: .; d_call: TRBD1; v_call: TRBV2; cdr3_aa: CASSGAQGETGYYEQYF; cdr3_nt: TGTGCCAGCAGTGGTGCACAGGGGGAGACGGGCTACTACGAGCAGTACTTC
j_call: TRBJ2-7; clone_size: .; d_call: TRBD1; v_call: TRBV5-1; cdr3_aa: CASSLDYRDRSSYEQYF; cdr3_nt: TGCGCCAGCAGCTTGGATTACAGGGACAGGAGCTCCTACGAGCAGTACTTC
j_call: TRBJ2-5; clone_size: .; d_call: .; v_call: TRBV5-6; cdr3_aa: CASSLGGTQYF; cdr3_nt: TGTGCCAGCAGCTTGGGAGGGACCCAGTACTTC
j_call: TRBJ1-5; clone_size: .; d_call: .; v_call: TRBV30; cdr3_aa: CAWSVQGGNQPQHF; cdr3_nt: TGTGCCTGGAGTGTACAGGGAGGCAATCAGCCCCAGCATTTT
j_call: TRBJ2-2; clone_size: .; d_call: .; v_call: TRBV7-9; cdr3_aa: CASSFQGTGELFF; cdr3_nt: TGTGCCAGCAGCTTCCAAGGGACCGGGGAGCTGTTTTTT
j_call: TRBJ2-5; clone_size: .; d_call: TRBD1; v_call: TRBV5-1; cdr3_aa: CASSKGTGEIGETQYF; cdr3_nt: TGCGCCAGCAGCAAAGGGACAGGGGAAATCGGGGAGACCCAGTACTTC
j_call: TRBJ1-3; clone_size: .; d_call: .; v_call: TRBV11-3; cdr3_aa: CASSQVLGPRGNTIYF; cdr3_nt: TGTGCCAGCAGCCAAGTACTGGGCCCCCGAGGCAACACCATATATTTT
j_call: TRBJ1-2; clone_size: .; d_call: TRBD1; v_call: TRBV5-5; cdr3_aa: CASSKGQGLGYGYTF; cdr3_nt: TGTGCCAGCAGCAAGGGACAGGGGCTGGGCTATGGCTACACCTTC
j_call: TRBJ2-7; clone_size: once; d_call: .; v_call: TRBV19; cdr3_aa: CASSITPDKTRRYEQYF; cdr3_nt: TGTGCCAGTAGTATAACTCCGGATAAAACTCGTCGGTACGAGCAGTACTTC
j_call: TRBJ1-5; clone_size: .; d_call: TRBD1; v_call: TRBV9; cdr3_aa: CASSDTGTGGQPQHF; cdr3_nt: TGTGCCAGCAGCGATACCGGGACAGGGGGTCAGCCCCAGCATTTT
j_call: TRBJ2-1; clone_size: once; d_call: TRBD2; v_call: TRBV25-1; cdr3_aa: CASSEPRTSAFNEQFF; cdr3_nt: TGTGCCAGCAGTGAACCTCGGACTAGTGCCTTCAATGAGCAGTTCTTC
j_call: TRBJ2-1; clone_size: .; d_call: TRBD1; v_call: TRBV7-3; cdr3_aa: CASSPRTGGFNYNEQFF; cdr3_nt: TGTGCCAGCAGCCCAAGGACAGGGGGTTTCAACTACAATGAGCAGTTCTTC
j_call: TRBJ2-3; clone_size: .; d_call: .; v_call: TRBV11-3; cdr3_aa: CASSTTRITDTQYF; cdr3_nt: TGTGCCAGCAGCACCACACGGATCACAGATACGCAGTATTTT
j_call: TRBJ2-5; clone_size: .; d_call: TRBD1; v_call: TRBV11-2; cdr3_aa: CASSLTRQGIETQYF; cdr3_nt: TGTGCCAGCAGCTTAACGAGACAGGGGATAGAGACCCAGTACTTC
j_call: TRBJ1-4; clone_size: .; d_call: .; v_call: TRBV7-8; cdr3_aa: CASGRGWTNEKLFF; cdr3_nt: TGTGCCAGCGGCCGGGGTTGGACTAATGAAAAACTGTTTTTT
j_call: TRBJ2-7; clone_size: .; d_call: TRBD1; v_call: TRBV5-1; cdr3_aa: CASSSGTAYEQYF; cdr3_nt: TGCGCCAGCAGTTCTGGGACAGCCTACGAGCAGTACTTC
j_call: TRBJ2-7; clone_size: .; d_call: TRBD2; v_call: TRBV5-6; cdr3_aa: CASSLWGTSGRLEQYF; cdr3_nt: TGTGCCAGCAGCTTGTGGGGGACTAGCGGGAGACTCGAGCAGTACTTC
j_call: TRBJ1-2; clone_size: few; d_call: .; v_call: TRBV18; cdr3_aa: CASSPEQQGEDYGYTF; cdr3_nt: TGTGCCAGCTCACCAGAGCAACAGGGAGAGGACTATGGCTACACCTTC
j_call: TRBJ2-1; clone_size: few; d_call: TRBD2; v_call: TRBV5-1; cdr3_aa: CASSNGAGPTMGNEQFF; cdr3_nt: TGCGCCAGCAGTAATGGAGCGGGACCTACAATGGGAAATGAGCAGTTCTTC
j_call: TRBJ2-1; clone_size: .; d_call: .; v_call: TRBV5-6; cdr3_aa: CASSSPDGGAYNEQFF; cdr3_nt: TGTGCCAGCAGCTCACCCGACGGAGGGGCTTACAATGAGCAGTTCTTC
j_call: TRBJ2-2; clone_size: .; d_call: .; v_call: TRBV5-4; cdr3_aa: CASSFRREDTGELFF; cdr3_nt: TGTGCCAGCAGCTTCCGGCGTGAGGACACCGGGGAGCTGTTTTTT
j_call: TRBJ1-1; clone_size: .; d_call: .; v_call: TRBV7-2; cdr3_aa: CASRSRASNTEAFF; cdr3_nt: TGTGCCAGCAGGTCGAGGGCCTCGAACACTGAAGCTTTCTTT
j_call: TRBJ1-5; clone_size: .; d_call: .; v_call: TRBV27; cdr3_aa: CASSLGQPSRRPQHF; cdr3_nt: TGTGCCAGCAGTTTAGGACAGCCAAGCCGCCGGCCCCAGCATTTT
j_call: TRBJ2-3; clone_size: .; d_call: .; v_call: TRBV28; cdr3_aa: CASTQGATDTQYF; cdr3_nt: TGTGCCAGCACGCAGGGTGCCACAGATACGCAGTATTTT
j_call: TRBJ2-1; clone_size: .; d_call: .; v_call: TRBV27; cdr3_aa: CASSLQGLYNEQFF; cdr3_nt: TGTGCCAGCAGTTTGCAGGGCCTGTACAATGAGCAGTTCTTC
j_call: TRBJ2-1; clone_size: once; d_call: .; v_call: TRBV28; cdr3_aa: CASNVGGIDNEQFF; cdr3_nt: TGTGCCAGCAACGTGGGAGGCATTGACAATGAGCAGTTCTTC
j_call: TRBJ2-3; clone_size: .; d_call: .; v_call: TRBV9; cdr3_aa: CASSVELQTDTQYF; cdr3_nt: TGTGCCAGCAGCGTAGAGCTTCAAACAGATACGCAGTATTTT
j_call: TRBJ1-2; clone_size: .; d_call: .; v_call: TRBV7-8; cdr3_aa: CASSLGQAFGYTF; cdr3_nt: TGTGCCAGCAGCTTAGGACAGGCTTTTGGCTACACCTTC
j_call: TRBJ1-4; clone_size: .; d_call: .; v_call: TRBV20-1; cdr3_aa: CSAPGREKLFF; cdr3_nt: TGCAGTGCACCCGGCCGTGAAAAACTGTTTTTT
j_call: TRBJ1-1; clone_size: few; d_call: .; v_call: TRBV15; cdr3_aa: CATSRDRAGTFEAFF; cdr3_nt: TGTGCCACCAGCAGAGATAGGGCAGGAACTTTTGAAGCTTTCTTT
j_call: TRBJ2-5; clone_size: .; d_call: .; v_call: TRBV5-1; cdr3_aa: CASSPRSKTQETQYF; cdr3_nt: TGCGCCAGCAGCCCCCGGAGCAAAACCCAAGAGACCCAGTACTTC
j_call: TRBJ1-2; clone_size: .; d_call: .; v_call: TRBV6-6; cdr3_aa: CASSWEQGYTF; cdr3_nt: TGTGCCAGCAGTTGGGAGCAGGGCTACACCTTC
j_call: TRBJ1-3; clone_size: .; d_call: .; v_call: TRBV15; cdr3_aa: CATSREIIGGSSGNTIYF; cdr3_nt: TGTGCCACCAGCAGAGAGATTATCGGGGGGAGCTCTGGAAACACCATATATTTT
j_call: TRBJ1-1; clone_size: .; d_call: .; v_call: TRBV6-5; cdr3_aa: CASSYGGGRTEAFF; cdr3_nt: TGTGCCAGCAGTTACGGTGGGGGGAGAACTGAAGCTTTCTTT
j_call: TRBJ1-2; clone_size: .; d_call: .; v_call: TRBV4-3; cdr3_aa: CASSQDDPSNYGYTF; cdr3_nt: TGCGCCAGCAGCCAAGATGACCCTTCTAACTATGGCTACACCTTC
j_call: TRBJ2-5; clone_size: .; d_call: TRBD1; v_call: TRBV7-8; cdr3_aa: CASSANRGLGETQYF; cdr3_nt: TGTGCCAGCAGCGCCAACAGGGGATTGGGAGAGACCCAGTACTTC
j_call: TRBJ2-2; clone_size: .; d_call: TRBD1; v_call: TRBV27; cdr3_aa: CANRGPTGELFF; cdr3_nt: TGTGCCAACAGGGGTCCGACCGGGGAGCTGTTTTTT
j_call: TRBJ1-2; clone_size: .; d_call: .; v_call: TRBV5-4; cdr3_aa: CASSLARQNYGYTF; cdr3_nt: TGTGCCAGCAGCTTGGCCCGGCAGAACTATGGCTACACCTTC
j_call: TRBJ2-5; clone_size: .; d_call: TRBD1; v_call: TRBV4-1; cdr3_aa: CASSPRDRGWETQYF; cdr3_nt: TGCGCCAGCAGCCCCCGGGACAGGGGTTGGGAGACCCAGTACTTC
j_call: TRBJ2-1; clone_size: .; d_call: .; v_call: TRBV19; cdr3_aa: CASSIPYYNEQFF; cdr3_nt: TGTGCCAGTAGTATCCCCTACTACAATGAGCAGTTCTTC
j_call: TRBJ1-5; clone_size: .; d_call: TRBD1; v_call: TRBV28; cdr3_aa: CASSTLGQGNSNQPQHF; cdr3_nt: TGTGCCAGCAGTACCTTGGGACAGGGGAATAGCAATCAGCCCCAGCATTTT
j_call: TRBJ1-2; clone_size: once; d_call: .; v_call: TRBV10-3; cdr3_aa: CAISESTRGYGYTF; cdr3_nt: TGTGCCATCAGTGAGTCGACAAGGGGCTATGGCTACACCTTC
j_call: TRBJ2-3; clone_size: .; d_call: .; v_call: TRBV5-1; cdr3_aa: CASRRGSGSSATFLSTDTQYF; cdr3_nt: TGCGCCAGCAGGCGGGGATCGGGATCGTCGGCCACTTTTTTAAGCACAGATACGCAGTATTTT
j_call: TRBJ2-7; clone_size: .; d_call: TRBD2; v_call: TRBV19; cdr3_aa: CASSTTSGGTYEQYF; cdr3_nt: TGTGCCAGTAGTACGACTAGCGGAGGGACCTACGAGCAGTACTTC
j_call: TRBJ1-1; clone_size: .; d_call: .; v_call: TRBV28; cdr3_aa: CASREADREAFF; cdr3_nt: TGTGCCAGCAGAGAAGCGGACAGAGAAGCTTTCTTT
j_call: TRBJ1-1; clone_size: .; d_call: .; v_call: TRBV5-1; cdr3_aa: CASSLEGGQNTEAFF; cdr3_nt: TGCGCCAGCAGCTTGGAGGGGGGCCAGAACACTGAAGCTTTCTTT
j_call: TRBJ2-3; clone_size: .; d_call: .; v_call: TRBV7-6; cdr3_aa: CASSVTDTQYF; cdr3_nt: TGTGCCAGCAGCGTCACAGATACGCAGTATTTT
j_call: TRBJ1-1; clone_size: .; d_call: .; v_call: TRBV29-1; cdr3_aa: CSVTVYRAGTIFTYMNTEAFF; cdr3_nt: TGCAGCGTAACCGTCTACAGGGCGGGGACCATCTTTACCTACATGAACACTGAAGCTTTCTTT
j_call: TRBJ2-6; clone_size: .; d_call: TRBD2; v_call: TRBV5-5; cdr3_aa: CASSLHSGAPFGANVLTF; cdr3_nt: TGTGCCAGCAGCTTACATAGCGGGGCCCCCTTCGGGGCCAACGTCCTGACTTTC
j_call: TRBJ1-4; clone_size: once; d_call: TRBD1; v_call: TRBV5-8; cdr3_aa: CANTKRLGEGGEKLFF; cdr3_nt: TGTGCCAACACGAAACGGCTGGGTGAAGGGGGCGAAAAACTGTTTTTT